A few counts support the clone carrying this T cell receptor (beta chain). What it binds is not known. These data are taken from a study of T-cell memory formation after mild COVID-19. Study results and limitations: Confirmation of SARS-CoV-2 specificity was lacking for second-wave clones peaking day 37.

TCRdb re-derived calls from the 5' RACE reads in MiXCR, one entry per CDR3 protein. There are a few hundred thousand distinct CDR3 sequences in the sample; roughly 10% occur only once, and around 23% lies in the top ten. Germline values: CDR1 SGHTA, CDR2 FQGNSA. V lost 2 bases and J 4 bases, leaving 14 bases between the germline ends. The CDR3 runs to 15 residues. The genes are TRBV7-2 and TRBJ1-2; D perhaps matches TRBD1 (6 bases). Sequenced: PBMCs or a T cell subset sorted from them (not recorded which). This TCR came from a man younger than 35 who had mild COVID-19 (a few samples of this study predate the infection). Cell type and time point are not known. This CDR3 is CASSLPAGGRYGYTF. The CDR3 DNA reads as TGTGCCAGCAGCTTACCGGCGGGGGGGCGCTATGGCTACACCTTC.